Sequencing of this T cell receptor beta chain was carried out in a study of T cells after yellow fever vaccination. CDR1 and CDR2 from the germline V gene are SGHDN and FVKESK. After removal of 0 bases from V and 6 bases from J, the junction contained 5 bases not matched to a gene. This CDR3 comprises 15 residues. TCRdb used MiXCR to reprocess the 5' RACE reads, holding one entry per CDR3 protein. The sample lists over 100,000 distinct CDR3 sequences; around 8% were seen once. At least ten counts were recorded for this clonotype. The starting material was CD8+ T cells sorted from PBMCs, obtained 45 days after the yellow fever booster vaccination. The chain recombines TRBV14 with TRBJ2-1; 7 positions match TRBD2. This sequence originates from a man between 25 and 39 years old who received the YFV17D yellow fever vaccine. DNA for the CDR3: TGTGCCAGCAGCCAAGACCCGGGAGGAAGCAATGAGCAGTTCTTC. The encoded protein is CASSQDPGGSNEQFF.